This TCR beta chain comes out of a study of OX40 agonist ivuxolimab in advanced cancers. Background on the study: Intravenous ivuxolimab at 0.01 to 10 mg/kg was given to patients every 2 weeks.

Whole-study results and caveats: Researchers did not establish what antigens the expanded peripheral T cells target. Expanded clones were, on average, more numerous among CD8+ T cells than CD4+. Some nonresponders also had low normalized T-cell clonal expansion.

Trimming cost V 3 bases and J 3 bases; bases outside gene matches: 3. This CDR3 contains 14 residues. CDR1 is SGHNT, CDR2 YYREEE, per germline (reference sequence). Measured with immunoSEQ multiplex PCR; TCRdb has only the in-frame clones, and not every one. The top ten hold around 0.51% of the sample, which has around 84,000 clones, roughly 80% seen once. This clone was counted ten times or more. Its antigen remains unknown. The clonotype originates from an adult with an advanced solid tumor such as melanoma, head and neck, liver or kidney cancer. The chain links TRBV5-4 to TRBJ2-3, with 8 bases aligning to TRBD1. The input for sequencing was CD4+ or CD8+ T cells sorted from blood, taken in a trial of the OX40 agonist ivuxolimab. The CDR3, as DNA: TGTGCCAGCAGCTACAGGGGGTTTACAGATACGCAGTATTTT. Protein sequence: CASSYRGFTDTQYF.